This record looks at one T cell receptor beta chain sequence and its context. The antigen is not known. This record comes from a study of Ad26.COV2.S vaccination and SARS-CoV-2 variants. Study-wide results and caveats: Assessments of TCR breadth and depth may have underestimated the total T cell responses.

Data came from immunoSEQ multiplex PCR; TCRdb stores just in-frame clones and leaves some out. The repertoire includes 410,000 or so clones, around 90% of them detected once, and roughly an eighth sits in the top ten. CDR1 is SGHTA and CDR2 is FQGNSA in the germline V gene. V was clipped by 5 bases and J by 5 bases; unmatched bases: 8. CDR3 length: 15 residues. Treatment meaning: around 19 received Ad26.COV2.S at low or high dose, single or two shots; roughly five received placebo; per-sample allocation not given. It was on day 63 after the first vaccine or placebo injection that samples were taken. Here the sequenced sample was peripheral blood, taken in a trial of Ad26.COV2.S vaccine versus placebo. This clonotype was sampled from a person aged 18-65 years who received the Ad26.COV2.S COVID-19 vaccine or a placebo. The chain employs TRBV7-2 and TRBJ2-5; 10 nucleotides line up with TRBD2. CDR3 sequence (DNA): TGTGCCAGCAGCAAGGGACTAGCGCCTCCGGAGACCCAGTACTTC. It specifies CASSKGLAPPETQYF. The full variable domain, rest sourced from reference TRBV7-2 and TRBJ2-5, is GAGVSQSPSNKVTEKGKDVELRCDPISGHTALYWYRQSLGQGLEFLIYFQGNSAPDKSGLPSDRFSAERTGGSVSTLTIQRTQQEDSAVYLCASSKGLAPPETQYFGPGTRLLVL.